This T cell receptor (beta chain) was identified during a study of cytomegalovirus exposure and HLA in healthy donors. PCR was performed using 60 Vbeta and 13 Jbeta primers. The table came from immunoSEQ multiplex PCR; TCRdb's copy has only in-frame clones and leaves some out. The sample shows roughly 120,000 clones, 73% of them seen only once. With respect to this clone: Its antigen is not known.

The V gene end was trimmed by 0 bases and the J gene end by 9 bases; junction bases not matched to a gene: 9. Germline V lookup: CDR1 LGHNA, CDR2 YSLEER. The CDR3 is 16 amino acids. Study outcomes and limitations: The authors later linked a missense DCLRE1C variant to TCR beta V- and J-gene trimming. The authors considered a cluster of highly shared sequence variants likely to be a sequencing artifact.

This rearrangement joins TRBV4-3 to TRBJ2-1; TRBD2 aligns across 9 bases. This clonotype was obtained from a man aged 35 to 55 in good health and CMV-seronegative. The sample consisted of PBMCs. The CDR3, as DNA: TGCGCCAGCAGCCAAGATGGCGGGGGGGCCTTGCCTGAGCAGTTCTTC. Its translation: CASSQDGGGALPEQFF.